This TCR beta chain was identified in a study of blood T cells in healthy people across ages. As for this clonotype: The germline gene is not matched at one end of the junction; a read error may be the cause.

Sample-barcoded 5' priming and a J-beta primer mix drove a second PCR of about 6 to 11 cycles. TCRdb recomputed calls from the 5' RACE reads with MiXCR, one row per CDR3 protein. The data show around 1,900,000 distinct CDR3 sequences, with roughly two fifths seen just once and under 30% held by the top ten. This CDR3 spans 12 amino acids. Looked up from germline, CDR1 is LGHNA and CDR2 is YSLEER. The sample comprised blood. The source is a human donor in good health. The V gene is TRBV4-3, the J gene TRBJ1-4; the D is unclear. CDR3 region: CASSQVNERLFF. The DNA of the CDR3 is TGCGCCAGCAGCCAGGTTAATGAAAGACTGTTTTTT.